This TCR beta chain was identified during a study of blood T cell repertoires in COVID-19. About the study: Nucleic acid was either cDNA or gDNA, and it came from T cells, B-cell-depleted T cells, or PBMCs.

Assay: immunoSEQ multiplex PCR; the TCRdb copy retains only in-frame clones and omits some. The table records about 74,000 clones, over 85% of them present only once. Trimming took 2 bases from V and 6 from J; bases not matched to a gene: 8. Germline V gene lookup returns CDR1 SGHTS and CDR2 YDEGEE. The CDR3 spans 15 residues. Sequenced input: peripheral blood. The chain employs TRBV5-8 and TRBJ1-5, with 7 bases aligning to TRBD1. The TCR sequence derives from a man in his fifties or sixties with acute or convalescent COVID-19. The CDR3 coding sequence is TGTGCCAGCAGCTTCGTCAGGGGGAGTAGTCAGCCCCAGCATTTT. The encoded protein is CASSFVRGSSQPQHF.